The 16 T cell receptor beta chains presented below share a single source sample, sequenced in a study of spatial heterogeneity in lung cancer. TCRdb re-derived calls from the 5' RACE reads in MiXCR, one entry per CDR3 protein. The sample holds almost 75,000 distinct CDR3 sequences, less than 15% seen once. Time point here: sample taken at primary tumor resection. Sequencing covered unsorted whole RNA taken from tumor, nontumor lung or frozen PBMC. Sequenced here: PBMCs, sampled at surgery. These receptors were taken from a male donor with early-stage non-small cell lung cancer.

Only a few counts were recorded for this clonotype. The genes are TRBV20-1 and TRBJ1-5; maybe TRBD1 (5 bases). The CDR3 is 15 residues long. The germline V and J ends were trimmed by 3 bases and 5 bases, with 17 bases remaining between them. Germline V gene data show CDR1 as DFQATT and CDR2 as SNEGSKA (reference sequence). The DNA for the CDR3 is TGCAGTGCTAGGGGGCCCGGAAGGGAATATCAGCCCCAGCATTTT. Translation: CSARGPGREYQPQHF.

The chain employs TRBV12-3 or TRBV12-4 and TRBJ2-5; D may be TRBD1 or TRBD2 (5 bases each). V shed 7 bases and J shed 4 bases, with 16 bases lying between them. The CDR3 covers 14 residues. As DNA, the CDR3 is TGTGCCAGCACCCCCCGAGAGGGGCTAGAGACCCAGTACTTC. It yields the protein CASTPREGLETQYF.

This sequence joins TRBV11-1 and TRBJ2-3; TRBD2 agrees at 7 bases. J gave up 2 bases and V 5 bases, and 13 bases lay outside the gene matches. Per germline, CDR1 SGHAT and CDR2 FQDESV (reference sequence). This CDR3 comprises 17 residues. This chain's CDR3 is CASSLDGAGVHTDTQYF. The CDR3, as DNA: TGTGCCAGCAGCCTCGACGGGGCGGGAGTCCACACAGATACGCAGTATTTT.

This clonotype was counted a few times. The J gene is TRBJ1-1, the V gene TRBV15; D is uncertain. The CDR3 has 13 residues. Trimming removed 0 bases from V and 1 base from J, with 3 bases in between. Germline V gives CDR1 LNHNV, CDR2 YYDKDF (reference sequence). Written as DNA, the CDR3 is TGTGCCACCAGCAGAGACGAGAACACTGAAGCTTTCTTT. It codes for CATSRDENTEAFF.

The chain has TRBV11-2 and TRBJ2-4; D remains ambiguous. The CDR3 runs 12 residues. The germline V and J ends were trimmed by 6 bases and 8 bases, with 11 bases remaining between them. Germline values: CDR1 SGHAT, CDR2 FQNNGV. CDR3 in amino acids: CASSSHKDIQYF. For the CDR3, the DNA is TGTGCCAGCAGTTCCCACAAGGACATTCAGTACTTC.

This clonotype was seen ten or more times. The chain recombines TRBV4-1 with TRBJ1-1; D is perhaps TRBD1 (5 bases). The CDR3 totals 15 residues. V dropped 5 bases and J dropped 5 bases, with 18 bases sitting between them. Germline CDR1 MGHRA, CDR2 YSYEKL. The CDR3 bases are TGCGCCAGCAGCTTCGGGGCGCAGGATCGGACTGAAGCTTTCTTT. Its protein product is CASSFGAQDRTEAFF.

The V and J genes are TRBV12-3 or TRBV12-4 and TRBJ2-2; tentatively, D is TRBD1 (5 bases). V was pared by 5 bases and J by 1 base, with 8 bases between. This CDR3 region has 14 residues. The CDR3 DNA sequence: TGTGCCAGCAGTCGCGGACAGAACACCGGGGAGCTGTTTTTT. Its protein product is CASSRGQNTGELFF.

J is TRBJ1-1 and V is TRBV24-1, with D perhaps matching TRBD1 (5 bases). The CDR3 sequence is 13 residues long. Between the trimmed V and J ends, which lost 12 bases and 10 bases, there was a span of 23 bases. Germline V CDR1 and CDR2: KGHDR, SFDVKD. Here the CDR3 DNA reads TGTGCCCCCTGTCCAGGGAAAAGTCGAGGAGCTTTCTTT. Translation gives CAPCPGKSRGAFF.

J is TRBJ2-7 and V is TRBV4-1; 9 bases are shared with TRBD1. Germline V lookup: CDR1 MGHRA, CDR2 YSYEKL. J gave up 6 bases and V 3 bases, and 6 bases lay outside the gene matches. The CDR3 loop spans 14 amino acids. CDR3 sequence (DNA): TGCGCCAGCAGCCATTTCACAGGGGGCTCCGAGCAGTACTTC. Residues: CASSHFTGGSEQYF.

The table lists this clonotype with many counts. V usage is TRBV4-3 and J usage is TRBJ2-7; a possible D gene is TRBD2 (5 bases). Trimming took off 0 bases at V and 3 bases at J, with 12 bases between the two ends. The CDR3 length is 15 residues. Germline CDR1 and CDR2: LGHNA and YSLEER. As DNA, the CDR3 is TGCGCCAGCAGCCAAGACGGGATAGGGAACTACGAGCAGTACTTC. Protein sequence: CASSQDGIGNYEQYF.

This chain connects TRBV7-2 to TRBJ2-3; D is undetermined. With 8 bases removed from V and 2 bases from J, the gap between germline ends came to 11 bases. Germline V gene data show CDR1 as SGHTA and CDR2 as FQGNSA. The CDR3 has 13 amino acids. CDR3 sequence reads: CASSMGITDTQYF. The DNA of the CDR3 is TGTGCCAGCTCGATGGGGATCACAGATACGCAGTATTTT.

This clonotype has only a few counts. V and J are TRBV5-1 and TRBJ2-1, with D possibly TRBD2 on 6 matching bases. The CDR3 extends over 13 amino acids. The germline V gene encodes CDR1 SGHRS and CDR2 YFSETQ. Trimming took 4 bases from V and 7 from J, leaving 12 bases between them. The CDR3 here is CASSRDSLNEQFF. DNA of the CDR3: TGCGCCAGCAGCCGGGACTCTTTGAATGAGCAGTTCTTC.

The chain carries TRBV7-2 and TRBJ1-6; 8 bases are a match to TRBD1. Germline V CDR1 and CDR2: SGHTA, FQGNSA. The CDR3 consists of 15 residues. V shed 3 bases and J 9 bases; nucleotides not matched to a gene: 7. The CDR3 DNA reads TGTGCCAGCAGCTTTCAAGGACAGGGTTTTTCACCCCTCCACTTT. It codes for CASSFQGQGFSPLHF.

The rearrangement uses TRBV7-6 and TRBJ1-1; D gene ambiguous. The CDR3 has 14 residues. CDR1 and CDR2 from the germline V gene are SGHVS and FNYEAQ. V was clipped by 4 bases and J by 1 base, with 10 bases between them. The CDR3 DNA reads TGTGCCAGCAGCTCGAGCCTTTCGAACACTGAAGCTTTCTTT. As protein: CASSSSLSNTEAFF.

The CDR3 sequence is CASLAGGLGTGELFF. The CDR3 bases are TGTGCCAGTCTAGCGGGAGGGCTGGGCACCGGGGAGCTGTTTTTT. This chain connects TRBV28 to TRBJ2-2, with 12 bases fitting TRBD2. CDR1 is MDHEN and CDR2 is SYDVKM in the germline V gene. There are 15 residues in the CDR3. The V segment lost 9 bases and the J segment 4 bases; nucleotides outside the gene matches: 6.

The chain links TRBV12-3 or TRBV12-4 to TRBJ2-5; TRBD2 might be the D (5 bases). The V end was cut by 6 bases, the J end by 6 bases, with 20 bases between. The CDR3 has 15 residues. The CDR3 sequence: CASSSSTRYFQTQYF. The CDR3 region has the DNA TGTGCCAGCAGCTCCTCAACTAGATATTTCCAGACCCAGTACTTC.